This T cell receptor (beta chain) was retrieved from a study of T cells in Graves' hyperthyroidism and ophthalmopathy. Points from the study as a whole: Peripheral blood also featured most of the thyroid clonotypes expanded above 0.001. From stable hyperthyroidism, ophthalmopathy was set apart by a 13 V-J model.

Hyperthyroidism, newly diagnosed and lasting under 2 months, affected patients aged 18 to 65. The authors took PBMCs from over 8.5 ml fresh peripheral blood. This clonotype has at least ten counts. No antigen is known for it. The CDR3 regions of TCR beta were amplified from RNA transcripts. In the first-round RT-PCR of the TCR CDR3, the HTBI primer set was used. From the multiplex PCR reads, TCRdb called clonotypes with MiXCR, one entry per CDR3 protein. The repertoire holds about 320,000 distinct CDR3 sequences, with 16% as singletons. Sequencing input: blood. This clonotype was obtained from a young man with Graves' hyperthyroidism.

CDR3 sequence reads: CASSPRLAGGYEQYF. CDR3 DNA: TGTGCCAGCAGCCCCCGACTAGCGGGAGGCTACGAGCAGTACTTC. The chain employs TRBV3-1 and TRBJ2-7, with 13 bases aligning to TRBD2. This CDR3 has 15 amino acids. The germline V gene encodes CDR1 LGHDT and CDR2 YNNKEL (reference sequence). V lost 4 bases, J lost 3 bases, and 3 bases stayed unmatched.